This T cell receptor (beta chain) was profiled in a study of T cells in tuberculosis. The wider study: T cells were selected with CD1B tetramers loaded with glucose monomycolate.

This CDR3 is 13 amino acids long. V lost 4 bases, J lost 2 bases, and 9 bases lay in between. Germline loops: CDR1 SGHRS, CDR2 YFSETQ. The protocol was immunoSEQ multiplex PCR, while the TCRdb copy is restricted to in-frame clones and leaves out a portion. The repertoire holds some 28,000 clones, with roughly 90% as singletons. Study-wide results and caveats: Shorter CDR3-alpha in active tuberculosis partly drove smaller distances.

On this clone: Its antigen remains unidentified.

Latent tuberculosis screening used tuberculin skin test and IGRA at entry. The chain joins TRBV5-1 to TRBJ1-1, with D tentatively TRBD1 (5 bases). The sample was PBMCs. The clonotype originates from a donor between 10 and 29 years old with latent tuberculosis or without tuberculosis infection. The CDR3 region is CASSIQANTEAFF. The CDR3 DNA reads as TGCGCCAGCAGCATACAGGCTAACACTGAAGCTTTCTTT. Complete variable domain (other parts from reference TRBV5-1 and TRBJ1-1): KAGVTQTPRYLIKTRGQQVTLSCSPISGHRSVSWYQQTPGQGLQFLFEYFSETQRNKGNFPGRFSGRQFSNSRSEMNVSTLELGDSALYLCASSIQANTEAFFGQGTRLTVV.